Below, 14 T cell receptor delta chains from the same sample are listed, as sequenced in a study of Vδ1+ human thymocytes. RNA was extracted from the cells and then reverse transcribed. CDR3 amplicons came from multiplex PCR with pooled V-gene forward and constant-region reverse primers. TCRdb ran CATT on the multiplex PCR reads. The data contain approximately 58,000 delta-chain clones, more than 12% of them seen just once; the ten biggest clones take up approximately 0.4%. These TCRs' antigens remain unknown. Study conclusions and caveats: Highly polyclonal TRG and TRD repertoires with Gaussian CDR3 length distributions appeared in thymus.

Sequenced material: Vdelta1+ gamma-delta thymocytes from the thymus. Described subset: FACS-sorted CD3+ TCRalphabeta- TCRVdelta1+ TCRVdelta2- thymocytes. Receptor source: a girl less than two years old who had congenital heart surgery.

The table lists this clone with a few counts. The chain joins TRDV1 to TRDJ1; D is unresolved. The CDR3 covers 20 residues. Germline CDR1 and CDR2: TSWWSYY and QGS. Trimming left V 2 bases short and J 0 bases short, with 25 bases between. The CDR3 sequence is CALGEGVRLHPCVYTDKLIF. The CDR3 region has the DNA TGTGCTCTTGGGGAAGGGGTGAGACTTCACCCCTGTGTTTACACCGATAAACTCATCTTT.

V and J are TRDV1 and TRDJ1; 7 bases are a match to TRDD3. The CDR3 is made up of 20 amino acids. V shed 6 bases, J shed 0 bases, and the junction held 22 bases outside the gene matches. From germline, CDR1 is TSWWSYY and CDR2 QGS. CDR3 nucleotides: TGTGCTCTTGGAGACTCACGGCCGGCTGGGGGCCGTCCTCACACCGATAAACTCATCTTT. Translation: CALGDSRPAGGRPHTDKLIF.

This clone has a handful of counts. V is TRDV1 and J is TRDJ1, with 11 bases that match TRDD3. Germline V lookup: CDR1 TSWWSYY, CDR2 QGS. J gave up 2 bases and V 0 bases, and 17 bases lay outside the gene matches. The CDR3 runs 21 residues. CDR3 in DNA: TGTGCTCTTGGGGAACTGGTCTTCCTACGGCTGCTGGGGGATACTACCGATAAACTCATCTTT. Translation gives CALGELVFLRLLGDTTDKLIF.

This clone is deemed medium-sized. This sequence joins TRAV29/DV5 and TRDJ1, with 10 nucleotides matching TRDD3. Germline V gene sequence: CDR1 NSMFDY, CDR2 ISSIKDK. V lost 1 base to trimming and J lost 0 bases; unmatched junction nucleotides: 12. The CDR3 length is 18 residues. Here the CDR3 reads CAASRLPPTGGYTDKLIF. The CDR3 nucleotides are TGTGCAGCAAGCCGACTTCCCCCTACTGGGGGATACACCGATAAACTCATCTTT. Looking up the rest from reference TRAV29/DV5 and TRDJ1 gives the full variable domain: DQQVKQNSPSLSVQEGRISILNCDYTNSMFDYFLWYKKYPAEGPTFLISISSIKDKNEDGRFTVFLNKSAKHLSLHIVPSQPGDSAVYFCAASRLPPTGGYTDKLIFGKGTRVTVEP.

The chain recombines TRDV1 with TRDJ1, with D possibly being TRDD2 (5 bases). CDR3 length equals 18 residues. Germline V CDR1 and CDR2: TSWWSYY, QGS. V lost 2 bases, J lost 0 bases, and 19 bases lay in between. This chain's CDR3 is CALGEGGTSHGYTDKLIF. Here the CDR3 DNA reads TGTGCTCTTGGGGAAGGTGGGACTTCCCATGGGTACACCGATAAACTCATCTTT.

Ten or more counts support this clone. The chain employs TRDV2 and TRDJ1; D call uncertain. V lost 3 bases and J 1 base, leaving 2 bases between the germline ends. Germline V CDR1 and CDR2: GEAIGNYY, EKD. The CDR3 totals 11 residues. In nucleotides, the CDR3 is TGTGCCTGTGACCTCACCGATAAACTCATCTTT. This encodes CACDLTDKLIF.

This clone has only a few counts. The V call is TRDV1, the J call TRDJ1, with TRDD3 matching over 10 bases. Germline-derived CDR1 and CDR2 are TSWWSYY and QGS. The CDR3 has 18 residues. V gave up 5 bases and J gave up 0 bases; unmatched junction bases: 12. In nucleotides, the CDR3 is TGTGCTCTTGGGAAGTGCTGTACTGGGGGATCGTACACCGATAAACTCATCTTT. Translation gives CALGKCCTGGSYTDKLIF.

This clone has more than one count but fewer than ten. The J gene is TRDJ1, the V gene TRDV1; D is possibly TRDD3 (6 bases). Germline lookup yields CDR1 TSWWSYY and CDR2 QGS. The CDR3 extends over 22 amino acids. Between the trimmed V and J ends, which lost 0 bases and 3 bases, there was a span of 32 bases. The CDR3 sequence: CALGELVDRPSYWVRRADKLIF. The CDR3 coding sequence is TGTGCTCTTGGGGAACTAGTGGACCGACCATCTTACTGGGTTAGACGGGCCGATAAACTCATCTTT.

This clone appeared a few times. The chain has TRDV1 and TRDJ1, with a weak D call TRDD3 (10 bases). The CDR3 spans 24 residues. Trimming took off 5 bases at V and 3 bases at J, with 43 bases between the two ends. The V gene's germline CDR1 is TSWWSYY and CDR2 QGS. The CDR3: CALGPHPSYVVLGDPAVVSDKLIF. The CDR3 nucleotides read TGTGCTCTTGGGCCCCATCCTTCCTACGTCGTACTGGGGGATCCCGCGGTTGTGTCCGATAAACTCATCTTT.

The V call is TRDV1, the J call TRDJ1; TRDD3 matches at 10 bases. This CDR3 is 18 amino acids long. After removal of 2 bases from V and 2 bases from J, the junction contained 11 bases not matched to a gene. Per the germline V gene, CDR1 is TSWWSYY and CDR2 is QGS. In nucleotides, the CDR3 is TGTGCTCTTGGGGAATGGGGCTGGGGGATAATGGCGACCGATAAACTCATCTTT. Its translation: CALGEWGWGIMATDKLIF.

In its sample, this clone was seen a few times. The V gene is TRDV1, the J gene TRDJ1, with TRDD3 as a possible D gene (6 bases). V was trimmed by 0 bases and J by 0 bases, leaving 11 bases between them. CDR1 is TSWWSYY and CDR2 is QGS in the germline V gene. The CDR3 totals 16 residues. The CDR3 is CALGELNGGYTDKLIF. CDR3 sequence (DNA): TGTGCTCTTGGGGAACTTAATGGGGGTTACACCGATAAACTCATCTTT.

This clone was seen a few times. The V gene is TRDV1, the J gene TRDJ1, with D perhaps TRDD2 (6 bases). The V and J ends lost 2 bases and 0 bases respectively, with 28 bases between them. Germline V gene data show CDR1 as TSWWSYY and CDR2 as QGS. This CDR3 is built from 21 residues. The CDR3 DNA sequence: TGTGCTCTTGGGGAAGGGAACTCCTACCTGGGCCGGGGTTCGTACACCGATAAACTCATCTTT. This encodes CALGEGNSYLGRGSYTDKLIF.

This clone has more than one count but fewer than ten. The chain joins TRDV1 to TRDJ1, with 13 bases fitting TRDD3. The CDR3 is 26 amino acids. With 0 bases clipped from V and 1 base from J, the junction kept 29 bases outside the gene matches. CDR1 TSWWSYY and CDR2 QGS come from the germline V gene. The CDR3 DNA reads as TGTGCTCTTGGGGAACTTAATATTATCCCCCTTCCTACCTCTACTGGGGGATACGCACCCACCGATAAACTCATCTTT. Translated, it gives CALGELNIIPLPTSTGGYAPTDKLIF.

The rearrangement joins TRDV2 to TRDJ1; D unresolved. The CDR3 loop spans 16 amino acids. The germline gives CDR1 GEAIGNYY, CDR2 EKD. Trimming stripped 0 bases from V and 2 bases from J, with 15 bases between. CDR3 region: CACDTPYLPTTDKLIF. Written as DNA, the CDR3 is TGTGCCTGTGACACCCCCTATCTACCAACAACCGATAAACTCATCTTT.